This entry describes one T cell receptor (beta chain). What it binds is not known. Every isolated RNA sample was fully reverse transcribed, so sequencing captured expressed TCRB transcripts. Method: immunoSEQ multiplex PCR; TCRdb's copy keeps in-frame clones and lacks some. This sample carries hundreds of thousands of clones, around 15% of them seen once, and the ten largest clones take roughly 0.022%. The sample comes from a study of beta chain features in type 1 diabetes. Study findings and constraints: PCR may have favored shorter templates equally in patients and controls. Shortening that was moderate but significant affected the TCRB CDR3s of Type 1 diabetes patients in all four CD4+ subsets.

V was pared by 4 bases and J by 2 bases, with 0 bases of the junction left unmatched. Looked up from germline, CDR1 is SNHLY and CDR2 is FYNNEI. The CDR3 extends over 13 amino acids. The TCR originated in a young man with type 1 diabetes. This rearrangement joins TRBV2 to TRBJ2-5; 8 bases fit TRBD1. Sequenced input: naive CD4+ T cells from blood. This CDR3 reads CASSGDRQETQYF. The CDR3, as DNA: TGTGCCAGCAGTGGGGACAGGCAAGAGACCCAGTACTTC. Full variable domain (missing parts from reference TRBV2 and TRBJ2-5): EPEVTQTPSHQVTQMGQEVILRCVPISNHLYFYWYRQILGQKVEFLVSFYNNEISEKSEIFDDQFSVERPDGSNFTLKIRSTKLEDSAMYFCASSGDRQETQYFGPGTRLLVL.